These 27 T cell receptor beta chains came from one sample sequenced in a study of blood T cells in healthy people across ages. Next came a second PCR, run for about 6 to 11 cycles, which used a sample-barcoded 5' primer along with a J-beta primer mix. TCRdb reprocessed the 5' RACE reads with MiXCR, giving one entry per CDR3 protein. Of about a million distinct CDR3 sequences listed, roughly 50% are singletons. The sequenced sample was blood. Receptor source: an older woman in good health.

This chain connects TRBV11-3 to TRBJ2-7; either TRBD1 or TRBD2 may supply D (6 bases each). V was clipped by 2 bases and J by 3 bases, with 11 bases between them. Germline lookup yields CDR1 SGHNT and CDR2 YENEEA. This CDR3 is 14 amino acids long. CDR3 in DNA: TGTGCCAGCAGCTTAAGCGCGGGACACTACGAGCAGTACTTC. Residues: CASSLSAGHYEQYF.

This clonotype has more than one count but fewer than ten. The V and J genes are TRBV6-5 and TRBJ2-3; tentative D call: TRBD2 (5 bases). The CDR3 has 12 residues. Trimming shortened V by 4 bases and J by 8 bases, and 10 bases separated the two germline ends. The germline V gene has CDR1 MNHEY and CDR2 SVGAGI. DNA for the CDR3: TGTGCCAGCAGTTCTGGGGAGAGTACGCAGTATTTT. This gives the protein CASSSGESTQYF.

This clonotype came up once. CDR3 DNA sequence: TGTGCCAGCAGCGAGGCCACCACCCCCTACAATGAGCAGTTCTTC. It codes for CASSEATTPYNEQFF. The chain carries TRBV9 and TRBJ2-1; D is unresolved. The germline V gene has CDR1 SGDLS and CDR2 YYNGEE. V was clipped by 3 bases and J by 2 bases, with 12 bases between them. The CDR3 sequence is 15 residues long.

The chain joins TRBV5-4 to TRBJ2-5, with D perhaps TRBD2 (5 bases). CDR1 is SGHNT and CDR2 is YYREEE in the germline V gene (reference sequence). Trimming stripped 2 bases from V and 5 bases from J, with 13 bases between. The CDR3 is 14 residues long. The CDR3 spells CASSLVSGEETQYF. The CDR3 DNA is TGTGCCAGCAGCTTAGTGTCCGGGGAGGAGACCCAGTACTTC.

This clonotype was recorded a few times. CDR3 sequence reads: CAISGGGSGNEQFF. CDR3 nucleotide sequence: TGTGCCATCAGTGGCGGAGGGAGTGGGAATGAGCAGTTCTTC. The gene calls are TRBV10-3 and TRBJ2-1; D is perhaps TRBD2 (6 bases). Deletions cut 4 bases from V and 7 bases from J, with 14 bases between. The CDR3 runs to 14 residues. In germline, CDR1 is ENHRY, CDR2 SYGVKD.

The chain joins TRBV5-1 to TRBJ1-1, with D possibly TRBD1 on 5 matching bases. The CDR3 is 15 amino acids. Per the germline V gene, CDR1 is SGHRS and CDR2 is YFSETQ. The V end was cut by 1 base, the J end by 1 base, with 11 bases between. Written as DNA, the CDR3 is TGCGCCAGCAGCTTGCCGGACACCCCGAACACTGAAGCTTTCTTT. Protein: CASSLPDTPNTEAFF.

This clonotype occurred many times. This chain uses TRBV29-1 with TRBJ2-3, with D possibly TRBD2 on 6 matching bases. Germline V gene sequence: CDR1 SQVTM, CDR2 ANQGSEA. The CDR3 runs to 13 residues. Trimming stripped 6 bases from V and 5 bases from J, with 15 bases between. CDR3 residues: CSVASAGGDTQYF. CDR3 sequence (DNA): TGCAGCGTAGCTAGCGCCGGGGGAGATACGCAGTATTTT.

V gene TRBV5-1 combines with J gene TRBJ2-3; tentatively, D is TRBD1 or TRBD2 (5 bases each). The V and J ends lost 4 bases and 8 bases respectively, with 11 bases between them. The germline gives CDR1 SGHRS, CDR2 YFSETQ. CDR3 size: 12 residues. The CDR3 DNA sequence: TGCGCCAGCAGCCGGGACGGAGTTACGCAGTATTTT. Amino acids: CASSRDGVTQYF.

CDR3 sequence: CAAEADRGFQPQHF. As DNA, the CDR3 is TGTGCCGCGGAGGCGGACAGGGGCTTTCAGCCCCAGCATTTT. V is TRBV30 and J is TRBJ1-5; 9 positions match TRBD1. The ends lost 8 bases at V and 6 bases at J; junction bases unmatched: 11. The CDR3 length is 14 residues. The germline CDR1 and CDR2 sequences are GTSNPN and SVGIG (reference sequence).

The chain combines TRBV4-1 with TRBJ2-3; 9 bases are a match to TRBD2. With 1 base clipped from V and 6 bases from J, the junction kept 5 bases outside the gene matches. The CDR3 totals 15 residues. The germline CDR1 and CDR2 sequences are MGHRA and YSYEKL. The CDR3 nucleotides read TGCGCCAGCAGCCAAGTTGTAGCGGGAGTGGATACGCAGTATTTT. It specifies CASSQVVAGVDTQYF.

This clonotype was found once. This chain joins TRBV20-1 and TRBJ2-7; D might be TRBD1 (5 bases). Germline V gene data show CDR1 as DFQATT and CDR2 as SNEGSKA (reference sequence). The V gene lost 5 bases and the J gene lost 6 bases, with 17 bases spanning the gap. The CDR3 totals 13 residues. The chain's CDR3 is CSARTQGTGEQYF. CDR3 in DNA: TGCAGTGCTCGAACGCAGGGTACAGGCGAGCAGTACTTC.

This clonotype was counted only a few times. The V gene is TRBV6-5, the J gene TRBJ2-1; 14 bases agree with TRBD2. The J call is in doubt because the DNA end fits TRBJ2-7 better. Germline values: CDR1 MNHEY, CDR2 SVGAGI. CDR3 length: 15 amino acids. In DNA form, the CDR3 reads TGTGCCAGCAGTCAAGGGACTAGCGGGAGTAATGAGCAGTACTTC. Amino acid sequence: CASSQGTSGSNEQYF.

About this clonotype itself: This may come from a read error, since a much larger clone is one base off. This chain connects TRBV7-2 to TRBJ2-3; TRBD2 agrees at 8 bases. V lost 5 bases, J lost 10 bases, and 8 bases stayed unmatched. CDR3 length: 13 residues. The germline gives CDR1 SGHTA, CDR2 FQGNSA. The DNA for the CDR3 is TGTGCCAGCAGCGGCGGACAGACTAGCGCGCAGTATTTT. Amino acid sequence: CASSGGQTSAQYF.

This CDR3 is CATSDRVAQPQHF. Here the CDR3 DNA reads TGTGCCACGAGCGACAGGGTGGCTCAGCCCCAGCATTTT. The gene calls are TRBV24-1 and TRBJ1-5; 7 nucleotides align to TRBD1. The CDR3 extends over 13 amino acids. The V gene end was trimmed by 10 bases and the J gene end by 6 bases; junction bases not matched to a gene: 8. The germline gives CDR1 KGHDR, CDR2 SFDVKD.

The CDR3 bases are TGTGCCAGCAGTGAATATGGAGTTCAAAATGAGCAGTTCTTC. This gives the protein CASSEYGVQNEQFF. The rearrangement links TRBV6-1 to TRBJ2-1, with D uncertain. Trimming removed 2 bases at V and 7 bases at J, with 12 bases between. The CDR3 sequence is 14 residues long. CDR1 MNHNS and CDR2 SASEGT come from the germline V gene.

This sequence joins TRBV28 and TRBJ2-3; 7 nucleotides agree with TRBD2. The length of the CDR3 is 11 residues. With 3 bases clipped from V and 14 bases from J, the junction kept 5 bases outside the gene matches. Germline loops: CDR1 MDHEN, CDR2 SYDVKM. The CDR3: CASSFAGAGYF. CDR3 nucleotides: TGTGCCAGCAGTTTTGCGGGAGCGGGGTATTTT. The variable domain in full, with the rest retrieved from reference TRBV28 and TRBJ2-3, is DVKVTQSSRYLVKRTGEKVFLECVQDMDHENMFWYRQDPGLGLRLIYFSYDVKMKEKGDIPEGYSVSREKKERFSLILESASTNQTSMYLCASSFAGAGYFGPGTRLTVL.

Written as DNA, the CDR3 is TGTGCCAGCCACGAACGGGGCTCACCCCTCCACTTT. The encoded protein is CASHERGSPLHF. This sequence joins TRBV25-1 and TRBJ1-6; TRBD1 is a possible D gene (5 bases). Germline CDR1 and CDR2: MGHDK and SYGVNS. Trimming shortened V by 8 bases and J by 10 bases, and 12 bases separated the two germline ends. There are 12 residues in the CDR3.

There are a few counts of this clonotype. This sequence joins TRBV5-1 and TRBJ2-1; tentatively, D is TRBD2 (5 bases). In germline, CDR1 is SGHRS, CDR2 YFSETQ. Deletions cut 4 bases from V and 8 bases from J, with 16 bases between. The CDR3 contains 14 residues. Written as DNA, the CDR3 is TGCGCCAGCAGCGGAGGTGGCCTCGGCGATGAGCAGTTCTTC. Its translation: CASSGGGLGDEQFF. The full variable domain, completed using reference TRBV5-1 and TRBJ2-1, is KAGVTQTPRYLIKTRGQQVTLSCSPISGHRSVSWYQQTPGQGLQFLFEYFSETQRNKGNFPGRFSGRQFSNSRSEMNVSTLELGDSALYLCASSGGGLGDEQFFGPGTRLTVL.

This chain connects TRBV12-3 or TRBV12-4 to TRBJ1-1, with unresolved D. V lost 3 bases, J lost 3 bases, and 8 bases lay in between. This CDR3 spans 13 amino acids. In nucleotides, the CDR3 is TGTGCCAGCAGTTTTAACCGAGACACTGAAGCTTTCTTT. Translation: CASSFNRDTEAFF.

This clonotype was seen a few times. The chain recombines TRBV4-1 with TRBJ2-2, with TRBD2 as a possible D gene (7 bases). CDR1 and CDR2 from the germline V gene are MGHRA and YSYEKL. V was pared by 4 bases and J by 6 bases, with 9 bases between. CDR3 length: 13 amino acids. This CDR3 is CASSRGGAGELFF. The CDR3 nucleotides read TGCGCCAGCAGCCGGGGGGGCGCCGGGGAGCTGTTTTTT.

The chain recombines TRBV12-3 or TRBV12-4 with TRBJ2-5; tentatively, D is TRBD2 (7 bases). V gave up 0 bases and J gave up 4 bases, with 15 bases separating them. CDR3 size: 16 residues. The CDR3, as DNA: TGTGCCAGCAGTTTAGCGGGAGGGGGGATCCGAGAGACCCAGTACTTC. This gives the protein CASSLAGGGIRETQYF.

V is TRBV12-3 or TRBV12-4 and J is TRBJ1-2; weak D call: TRBD1 (6 bases). The CDR3 is 12 amino acids. Trimming removed 2 bases at V and 7 bases at J, with 8 bases between. The CDR3 DNA sequence: TGTGCCAGCAGTTTATTCAGGGGTGGCTACACCTTC. Translated: CASSLFRGGYTF.

This chain uses TRBV4-1 with TRBJ2-3; 11 bases line up with TRBD2. The germline CDR1 and CDR2 sequences are MGHRA and YSYEKL. Trimming cost V 3 bases and J 11 bases; bases outside gene matches: 13. The CDR3 runs to 16 residues. In DNA, the CDR3 is TGCGCCAGCAGCCAGAATCCGAGGACTAGCGGGTGTCTGCAGTATTTT. Amino acid sequence: CASSQNPRTSGCLQYF.

The V call is TRBV7-2, the J call TRBJ2-7, with 10 nucleotides matching TRBD2. The ends lost 1 base at V and 7 bases at J; junction bases unmatched: 7. This CDR3 is 15 amino acids long. Germline-derived CDR1 and CDR2 are SGHTA and FQGNSA. DNA of the CDR3: TGTGCCAGCAGCTTAGGTGGAGCGGGAGGGCGTGAGCAGTACTTC. It codes for CASSLGGAGGREQYF.

A note on this clonotype: One junction end does not reproduce the germline sequence, and a read error may be involved. The rearrangement uses TRBV11-2 and TRBJ2-3, with D perhaps matching TRBD2 (6 bases). The germline V gene encodes CDR1 SGHAT and CDR2 FQNNGV. The CDR3 runs to 16 residues. The CDR3 bases are TGTGCCAGCAGTTTAGCCGGAGGGGAGAACACAGATACGCAGTATTTT. Translating it yields CASSLAGGENTDTQYF.

This clonotype has only a few counts. The J gene is TRBJ1-1, the V gene TRBV2; no clear D gene. The CDR3 extends over 13 amino acids. The germline gives CDR1 SNHLY, CDR2 FYNNEI. V was shortened by 1 base and J by 1 base, with 4 bases between the two germline ends. The CDR3, as DNA: TGTGCCAGCAGTGAAGAACGGAACACTGAAGCTTTCTTT. Its protein is CASSEERNTEAFF.

V and J are TRBV5-1 and TRBJ2-2, with D perhaps given as TRBD1 or TRBD2 (5 bases each). Germline CDR1 reads SGHRS; CDR2 reads YFSETQ. The ends were cut back, 0 bases at V and 5 bases at J, with 11 bases in the middle. This CDR3 comprises 15 residues. CDR3 in DNA: TGCGCCAGCAGCTTGGATAGGGGACGTACCGGGGAGCTGTTTTTT. Amino acid sequence: CASSLDRGRTGELFF.